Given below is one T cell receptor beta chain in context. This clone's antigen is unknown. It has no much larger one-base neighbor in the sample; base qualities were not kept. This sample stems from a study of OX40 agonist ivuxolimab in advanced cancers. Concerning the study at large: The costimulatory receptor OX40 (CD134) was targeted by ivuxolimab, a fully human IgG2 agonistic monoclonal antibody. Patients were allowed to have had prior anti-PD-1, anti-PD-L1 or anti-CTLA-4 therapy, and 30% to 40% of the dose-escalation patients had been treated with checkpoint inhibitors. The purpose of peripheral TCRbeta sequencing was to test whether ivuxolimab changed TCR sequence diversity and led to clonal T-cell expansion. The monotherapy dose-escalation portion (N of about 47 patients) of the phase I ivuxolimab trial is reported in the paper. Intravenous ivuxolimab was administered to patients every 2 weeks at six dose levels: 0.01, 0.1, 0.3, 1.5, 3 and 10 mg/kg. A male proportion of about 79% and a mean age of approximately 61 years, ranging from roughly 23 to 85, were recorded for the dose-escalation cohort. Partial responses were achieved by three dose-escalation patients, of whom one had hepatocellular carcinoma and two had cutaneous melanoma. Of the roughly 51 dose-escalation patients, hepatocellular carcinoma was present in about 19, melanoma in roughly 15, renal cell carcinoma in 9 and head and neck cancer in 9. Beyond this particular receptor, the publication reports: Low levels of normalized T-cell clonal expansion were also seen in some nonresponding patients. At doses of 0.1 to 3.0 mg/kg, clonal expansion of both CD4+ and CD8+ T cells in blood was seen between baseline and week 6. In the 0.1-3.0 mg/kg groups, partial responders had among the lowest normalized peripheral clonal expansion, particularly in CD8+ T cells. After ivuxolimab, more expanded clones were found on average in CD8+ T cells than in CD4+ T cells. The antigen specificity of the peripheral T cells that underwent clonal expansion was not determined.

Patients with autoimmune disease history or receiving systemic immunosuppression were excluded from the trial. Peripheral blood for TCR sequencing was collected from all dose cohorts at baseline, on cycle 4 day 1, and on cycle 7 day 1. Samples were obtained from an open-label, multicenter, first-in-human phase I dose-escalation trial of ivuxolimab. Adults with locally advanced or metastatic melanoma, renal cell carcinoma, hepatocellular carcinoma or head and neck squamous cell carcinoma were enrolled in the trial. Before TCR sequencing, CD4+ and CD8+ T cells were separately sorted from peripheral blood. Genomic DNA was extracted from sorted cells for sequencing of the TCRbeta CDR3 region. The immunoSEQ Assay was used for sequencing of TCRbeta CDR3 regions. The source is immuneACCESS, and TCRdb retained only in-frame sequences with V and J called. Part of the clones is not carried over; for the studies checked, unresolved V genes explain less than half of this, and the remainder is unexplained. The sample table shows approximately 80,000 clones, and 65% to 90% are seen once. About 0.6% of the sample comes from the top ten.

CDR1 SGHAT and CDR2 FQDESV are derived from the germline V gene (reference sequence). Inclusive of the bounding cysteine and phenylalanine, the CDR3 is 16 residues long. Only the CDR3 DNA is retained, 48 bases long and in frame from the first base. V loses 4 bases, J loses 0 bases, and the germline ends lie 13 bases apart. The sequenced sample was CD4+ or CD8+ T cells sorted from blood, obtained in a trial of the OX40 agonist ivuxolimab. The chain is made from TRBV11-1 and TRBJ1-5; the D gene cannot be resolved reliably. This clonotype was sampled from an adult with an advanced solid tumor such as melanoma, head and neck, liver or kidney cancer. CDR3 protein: CASSSLGSNSNQPQHF. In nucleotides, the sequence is TGTGCCAGCAGCTCCTTGGGGAGTAATAGCAATCAGCCCCAGCATTTT.